The clone carrying this TCR beta chain showed up just a few times. The sample comes from a study of CD8+ T cells in alopecia areata. Specified treatment: oral pan-JAK inhibitor, 5-10 mg twice daily. V trimming: 1 base; J trimming: 0 bases; junction bases outside the gene matches: 15. The CDR3 extends over 20 amino acids. Germline V gene sequence: CDR1 MGHRA, CDR2 YSYEKL. cDNA reverse transcribed from extracted RNA served as the sequencing template. The data were produced by immunoSEQ multiplex PCR, yet TCRdb's version contains in-frame clones alone and is incomplete. The data hold under 200,000 clones, with 50% to 65% observed a single time.

This receptor was obtained from a human donor with alopecia areata. The material sequenced was CD4+ T cells sorted from blood, taken at week 24, from a patient treated with tofacitinib. The chain couples TRBV4-1 to TRBJ1-5, with 7 nucleotides matching TRBD1. The CDR3 DNA follows: TGCGCCAGCAGCCAAGCCACCTTGAGGGGGCCCCGTTATAGCAATCAGCCCCAGCATTTT. Translated, it gives CASSQATLRGPRYSNQPQHF.